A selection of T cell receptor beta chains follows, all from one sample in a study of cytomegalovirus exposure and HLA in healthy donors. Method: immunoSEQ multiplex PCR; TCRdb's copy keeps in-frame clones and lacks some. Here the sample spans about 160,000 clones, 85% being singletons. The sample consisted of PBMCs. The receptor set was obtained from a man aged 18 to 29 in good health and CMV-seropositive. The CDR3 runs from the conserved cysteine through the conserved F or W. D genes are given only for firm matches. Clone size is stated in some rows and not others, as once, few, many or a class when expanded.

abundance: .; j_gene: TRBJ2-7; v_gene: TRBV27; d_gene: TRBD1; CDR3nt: TGTGCCAGCAGTTTACGACAGGGCTCCTACGAGCAGTACTTC; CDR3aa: CASSLRQGSYEQYF
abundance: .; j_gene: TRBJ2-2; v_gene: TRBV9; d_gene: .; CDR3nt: TGTGCCAGCAGCGTAGTGCGGTCGAACGGGGAGCTGTTTTTT; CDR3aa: CASSVVRSNGELFF
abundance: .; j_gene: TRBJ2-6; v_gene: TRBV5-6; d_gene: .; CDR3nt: TGTGCCAGCAGCTTTCTGTCCGGGGAGGTGGCCAACGGCCTGACTTTC; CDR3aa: CASSFLSGEVANGLTF
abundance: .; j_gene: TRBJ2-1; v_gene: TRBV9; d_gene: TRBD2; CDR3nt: TGTGCCAGCAGCCCTCCGGGCGCCGGGACTAGCGGGGTCCATGAGCAGTTCTTC; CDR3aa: CASSPPGAGTSGVHEQFF
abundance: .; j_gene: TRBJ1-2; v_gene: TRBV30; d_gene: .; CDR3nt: TGTGCCTGGAGTGTACTGGCAGGTCGAGGCTACACCTTC; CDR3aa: CAWSVLAGRGYTF
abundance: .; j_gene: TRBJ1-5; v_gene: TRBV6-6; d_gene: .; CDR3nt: TGTGCCAGCAGGGACGGACAGTTAAAGGCGGATCAGCCCCAGCATTTT; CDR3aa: CASRDGQLKADQPQHF
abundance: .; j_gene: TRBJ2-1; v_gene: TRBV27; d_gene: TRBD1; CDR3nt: TGTGCCAGCAGACGAGAGACAGGGGTTACTTACAATGAGCAGTTCTTC; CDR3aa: CASRRETGVTYNEQFF
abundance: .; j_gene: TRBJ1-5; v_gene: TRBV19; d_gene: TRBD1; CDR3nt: TGTGCCAGTAGTATACGGGACAGGGGGAAGGGTAGCAATCAGCCCCAGCATTTT; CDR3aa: CASSIRDRGKGSNQPQHF
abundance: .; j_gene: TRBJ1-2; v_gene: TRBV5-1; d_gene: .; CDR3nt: TGCGCCAGCAGCTTGGAATCCTCGGGGAACTATGGCTACACCTTC; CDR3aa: CASSLESSGNYGYTF
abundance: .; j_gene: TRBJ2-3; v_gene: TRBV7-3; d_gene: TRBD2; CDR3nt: TGTGCCAGCAGTCCTAGCGGGGGGGGAGATACGCAGTATTTT; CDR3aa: CASSPSGGGDTQYF
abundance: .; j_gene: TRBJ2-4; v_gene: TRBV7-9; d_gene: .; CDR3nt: TGTGCCAGCAGCCCGTCGGGGGGACACAAAAACATTCAGTACTTC; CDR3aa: CASSPSGGHKNIQYF
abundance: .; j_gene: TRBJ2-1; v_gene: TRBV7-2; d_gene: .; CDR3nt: TGTGCCAGCAGCTTACCCGAGCTTGGTGAGCAGTTCTTC; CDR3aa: CASSLPELGEQFF
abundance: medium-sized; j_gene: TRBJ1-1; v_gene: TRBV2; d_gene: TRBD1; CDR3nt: TGTGCCAGCAGTGGGGACAGGGCTACTGAAGCTTTCTTT; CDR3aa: CASSGDRATEAFF
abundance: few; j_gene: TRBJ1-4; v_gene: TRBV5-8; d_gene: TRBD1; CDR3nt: TGTGCCAGCAGCTTGCCCGGGACAGAAGATGAAAAACTGTTTTTT; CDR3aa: CASSLPGTEDEKLFF
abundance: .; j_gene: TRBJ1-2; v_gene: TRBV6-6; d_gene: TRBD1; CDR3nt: TGTGCCAGCAATATGGGACAGGGGGCTTATGGCTACACCTTC; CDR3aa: CASNMGQGAYGYTF
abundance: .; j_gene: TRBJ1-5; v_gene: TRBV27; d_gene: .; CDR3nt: TGTGCCAGCAGTTTAACAGACAATCAGCCCCAGCATTTT; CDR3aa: CASSLTDNQPQHF
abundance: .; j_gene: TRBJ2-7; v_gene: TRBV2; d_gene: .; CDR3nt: TGTGCCAGCAGTGAAGCGCGAAAATCCTACGAGCAGTACTTC; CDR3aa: CASSEARKSYEQYF
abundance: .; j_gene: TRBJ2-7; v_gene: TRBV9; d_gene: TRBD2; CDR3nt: TGTGCCAGCAGCCCTTTGGGGACTAGCGGGGGAATATACGAGCAGTACTTC; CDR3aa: CASSPLGTSGGIYEQYF
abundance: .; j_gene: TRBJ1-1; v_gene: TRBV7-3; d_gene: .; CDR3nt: TGTGCCAGCAGTAACCCCGGGGAGGTCGCGAACACTGAAGCTTTCTTT; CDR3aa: CASSNPGEVANTEAFF
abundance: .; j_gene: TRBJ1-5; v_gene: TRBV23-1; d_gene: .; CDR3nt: TGCGCCAGCAGTCAATCGGGCGATCGCAATCAGCCCCAGCATTTT; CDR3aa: CASSQSGDRNQPQHF
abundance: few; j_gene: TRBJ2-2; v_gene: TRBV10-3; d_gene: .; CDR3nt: TGTGCCATCAGTGAGTCGAGACAGCCGACCGGGGAGCTGTTTTTT; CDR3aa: CAISESRQPTGELFF
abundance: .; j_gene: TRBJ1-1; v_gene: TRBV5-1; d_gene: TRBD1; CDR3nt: TGCGCCAGCCGCGACGGGACAGGGGAGGCCATGAACACTGAAGCTTTCTTT; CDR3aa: CASRDGTGEAMNTEAFF
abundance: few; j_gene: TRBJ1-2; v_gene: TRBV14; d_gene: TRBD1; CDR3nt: TGTGCCAGCAGCCCTACTACAGGGGGCTATGGCTACACCTTC; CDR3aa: CASSPTTGGYGYTF
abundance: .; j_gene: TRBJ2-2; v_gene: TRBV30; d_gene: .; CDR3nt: TGTGCCTGGAGGCGGCTAGATAACACCGGGGAGCTGTTTTTT; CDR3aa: CAWRRLDNTGELFF
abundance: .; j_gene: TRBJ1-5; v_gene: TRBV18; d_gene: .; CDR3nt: TGTGCCAGCTCACCATGGGGGCCAGGGAATCAGCCCCAGCATTTT; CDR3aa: CASSPWGPGNQPQHF
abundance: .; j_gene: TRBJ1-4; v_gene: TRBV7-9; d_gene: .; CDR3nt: TGTGCCAGCAGCTTCGGGGGTAATGAAAAACTGTTTTTT; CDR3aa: CASSFGGNEKLFF
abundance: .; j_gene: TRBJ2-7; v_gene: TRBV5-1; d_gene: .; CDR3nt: TGCGCCAGCAGCTTGGGCGCGGGGATTAGCTACGAGCAGTACTTC; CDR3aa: CASSLGAGISYEQYF
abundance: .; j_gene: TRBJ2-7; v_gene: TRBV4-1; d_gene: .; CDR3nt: TGCGCCAGCAGCCGCGCGGCAGGGATGAGCTCCTACGAGCAGTACTTC; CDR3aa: CASSRAAGMSSYEQYF
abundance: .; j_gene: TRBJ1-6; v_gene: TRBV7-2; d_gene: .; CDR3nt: TGTGCCAGCAGCTCCCCTCCGGGAAGAAACTCACCCCTCCACTTT; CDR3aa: CASSSPPGRNSPLHF
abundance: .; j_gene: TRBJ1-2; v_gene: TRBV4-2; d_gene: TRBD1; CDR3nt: TGTGCCAGCAGCCATTCACTGGGGACAGGCAACTATGGCTACACCTTC; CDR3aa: CASSHSLGTGNYGYTF
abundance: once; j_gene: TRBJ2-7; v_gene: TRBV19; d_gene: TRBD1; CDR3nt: TGTGCCAGTAGTGCCGGACAGGGGCCCTACGAGCAGTACTTC; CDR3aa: CASSAGQGPYEQYF
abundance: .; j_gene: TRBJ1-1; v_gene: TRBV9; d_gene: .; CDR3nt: TGTGCCAGCAGCCCATCCGGGGTGAACACTGAAGCTTTCTTT; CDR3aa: CASSPSGVNTEAFF
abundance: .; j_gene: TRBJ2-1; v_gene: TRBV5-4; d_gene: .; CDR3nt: TGTGCCAGCAGCTTGGCCCCTTTTAGCTCCTACAATGAGCAGTTCTTC; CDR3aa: CASSLAPFSSYNEQFF
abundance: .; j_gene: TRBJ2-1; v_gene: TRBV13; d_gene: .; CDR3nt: TGTGCCAGCAGCTCATCCGGGGCCTACAATGAGCAGTTCTTC; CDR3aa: CASSSSGAYNEQFF
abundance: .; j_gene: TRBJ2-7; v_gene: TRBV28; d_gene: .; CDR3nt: TGTGCCAGCAGTGATACCCGGGACACCTCCTACGAGCAGTACTTC; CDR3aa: CASSDTRDTSYEQYF
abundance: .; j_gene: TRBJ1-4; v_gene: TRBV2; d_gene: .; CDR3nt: TGTGCCAGCAGGGAGTTCCTACAGGGTGAGGATGAAAAACTGTTTTTT; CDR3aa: CASREFLQGEDEKLFF
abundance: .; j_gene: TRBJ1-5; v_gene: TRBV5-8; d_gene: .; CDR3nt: TGTGCCAGCAGCTTCGCAGGGGTAAGCGGTCAGCCCCAGCATTTT; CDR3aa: CASSFAGVSGQPQHF
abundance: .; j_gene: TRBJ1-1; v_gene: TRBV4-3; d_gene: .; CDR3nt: TGCGCCAGCAGCCAAGATGGGATCCGGACAGTGAACACTGAAGCTTTCTTT; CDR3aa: CASSQDGIRTVNTEAFF
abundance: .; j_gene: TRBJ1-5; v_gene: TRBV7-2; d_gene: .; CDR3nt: TGTGCCAGCAGCTTGACGCCGGGGATCCAGCCCCAGCATTTT; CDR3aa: CASSLTPGIQPQHF
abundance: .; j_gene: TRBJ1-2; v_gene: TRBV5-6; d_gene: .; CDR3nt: TGTGCCAGCAGCTTGGTCCTCCCGACAAGCTTGCGCTACACCTTC; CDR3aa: CASSLVLPTSLRYTF
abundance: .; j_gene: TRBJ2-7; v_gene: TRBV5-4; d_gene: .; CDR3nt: TGTGCCAGCAGCTTCCCCGGGGCCTACGAGCAGTACTTC; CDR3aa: CASSFPGAYEQYF
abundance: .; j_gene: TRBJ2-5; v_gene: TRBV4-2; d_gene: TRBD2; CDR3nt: TGTGCCAGCAGCTTATCGGGGGGGGGAGGAGAGACCCAGTACTTC; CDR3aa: CASSLSGGGGETQYF
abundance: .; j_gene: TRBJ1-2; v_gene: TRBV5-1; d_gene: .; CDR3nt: TGCGCCAGCAGCCTTGGGGCGGTTGGCTACACCTTC; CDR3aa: CASSLGAVGYTF
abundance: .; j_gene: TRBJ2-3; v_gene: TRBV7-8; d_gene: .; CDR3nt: TGTGCCAGCAGCCCAACTAGGACAGAGGCGCAGTATTTT; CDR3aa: CASSPTRTEAQYF
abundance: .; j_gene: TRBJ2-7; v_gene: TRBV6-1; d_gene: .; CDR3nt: TGTGCGAGCCGGCGGAGAATAGACTACGAGCAGTACTTC; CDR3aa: CASRRRIDYEQYF
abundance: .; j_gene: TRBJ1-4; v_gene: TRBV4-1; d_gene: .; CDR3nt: TGCGCCAGCAGCCAAGAGGGGGCGCGTAAAAAACTGTTTTTT; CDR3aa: CASSQEGARKKLFF